A single sample is the source of the 17 T cell receptor beta chains below, sequenced in a study of cytomegalovirus exposure and HLA in healthy donors. With 60 Vbeta and 13 Jbeta primers, the PCR was carried out. Data came from immunoSEQ multiplex PCR; TCRdb stores just in-frame clones and leaves some out. The sample includes roughly 78,000 clones. Sequences were obtained from PBMCs. The receptors derive from a man between 35 and 55 years old in good health and CMV-seronegative.

This sequence joins TRBV30 and TRBJ2-1; 9 nucleotides agree with TRBD1. V trimming: 2 bases; J trimming: 9 bases; junction bases outside the gene matches: 5. This CDR3 has 13 amino acids. The V gene's germline CDR1 is GTSNPN and CDR2 SVGIG (reference sequence). This chain's CDR3 is CAWSTGGASEQFF. As DNA, the CDR3 is TGTGCCTGGAGTACAGGGGGCGCGAGTGAGCAGTTCTTC.

CDR3 in amino acids: CASRGGSSGKGQPQHF. CDR3 coding DNA: TGTGCCAGTAGGGGGGGTTCCTCAGGGAAAGGACAGCCCCAGCATTTT. The chain couples TRBV19 to TRBJ1-5; D is possibly TRBD1 (5 bases). In germline, CDR1 is LNHDA, CDR2 SQIVND (reference sequence). This CDR3 spans 16 amino acids. Trimming pared 6 bases from V and 7 bases from J, leaving 22 bases between.

For the CDR3, the DNA is TGTGCCAGCAGCAGAATAGCGGGAGGCGGCGGGGAGCTGTTTTTT. It codes for CASSRIAGGGGELFF. This chain joins TRBV7-8 and TRBJ2-2; 10 bases match TRBD2. V was pared by 5 bases and J by 7 bases, with 7 bases of the junction left unmatched. Germline CDR1 SGHVS, CDR2 FQNEAQ. The CDR3 is 15 residues long.

The J gene is TRBJ2-5, the V gene TRBV4-1, with 8 positions matching TRBD2. Germline loops: CDR1 MGHRA, CDR2 YSYEKL. This CDR3 is built from 13 residues. V shed 2 bases and J 4 bases; nucleotides not matched to a gene: 0. This CDR3 reads CASSQSGGETQYF. CDR3 nucleotide sequence: TGCGCCAGCAGCCAAAGCGGGGGAGAGACCCAGTACTTC.

The gene calls are TRBV6-1 and TRBJ1-1, with TRBD1 as a possible D gene (5 bases). This CDR3 has 15 residues. Germline assignment: CDR1 MNHNS and CDR2 SASEGT. The V gene lost 6 bases and the J gene lost 4 bases, with 18 bases spanning the gap. CDR3 residues: CASRANKGKGTEAFF. In nucleotides, the CDR3 is TGTGCCAGCAGGGCTAACAAGGGGAAAGGCACTGAAGCTTTCTTT.

In DNA, the CDR3 is TGTGCCTGGAGGGTAGCGGGTGGGGATGAGCAGTTCTTC. This encodes CAWRVAGGDEQFF. The chain carries TRBV30 and TRBJ2-1, with TRBD2 matching over 7 bases. Trimming removed 3 bases from V and 8 bases from J; junction bases left unmatched: 7. From germline, CDR1 is GTSNPN and CDR2 SVGIG (reference sequence). The CDR3 is made up of 13 amino acids.

This chain links TRBV18 with TRBJ2-3; 7 bases align to TRBD1. Germline V gives CDR1 KGHSH, CDR2 LQKENI. The CDR3 sequence is 15 residues long. The junction had 5 bases not matched to a gene; V was cut back by 3 bases and J by 2 bases. The CDR3 is CASSPDRMTTDTQYF. In DNA, the CDR3 is TGTGCCAGCTCACCGGACAGGATGACCACAGATACGCAGTATTTT.

The rearrangement uses TRBV6-6 and TRBJ1-1, with TRBD1 matching 10 bases. The CDR3 spans 16 residues. V trimming: 8 bases; J trimming: 7 bases; junction bases outside the gene matches: 16. Germline V CDR1 and CDR2: MNHNY, SVGAGI (reference sequence). In nucleotides, the CDR3 is TGTGCCAGCGGCGCCGGGACAGGGGATGAAAGTGGTGAAGCTTTCTTT. Translation gives CASGAGTGDESGEAFF.

V is TRBV7-9 and J is TRBJ1-1; D possibly corresponds to TRBD1 (5 bases). Between the trimmed V and J ends, which lost 3 bases and 1 base, there was a span of 15 bases. The germline gives CDR1 SEHNR, CDR2 FQNEAQ (reference sequence). The CDR3 consists of 16 residues. This CDR3 reads CASSFTGGLRNTEAFF. The CDR3 bases are TGTGCCAGCAGCTTTACCGGGGGTCTCAGGAACACTGAAGCTTTCTTT.

The V and J genes are TRBV5-1 and TRBJ2-7; 7 bases align to TRBD2. The V gene's germline CDR1 is SGHRS and CDR2 YFSETQ. Trimming took 5 bases from V and 2 from J; bases not matched to a gene: 10. This CDR3 contains 15 residues. The CDR3 is CASRSDGGFTYEQYF. CDR3 DNA: TGCGCCAGCAGGTCTGACGGGGGGTTCACCTACGAGCAGTACTTC.

V is TRBV2 and J is TRBJ2-1; TRBD2 aligns across 12 bases. The CDR3 is 14 amino acids. With V trimmed by 6 bases and J by 6 bases, 3 bases remained unmatched. Germline V gene sequence: CDR1 SNHLY, CDR2 FYNNEI. This chain's CDR3 is CASSGLAGPNEQFF. The CDR3 DNA follows: TGTGCCAGCAGCGGACTAGCGGGGCCCAATGAGCAGTTCTTC.

The rearrangement uses TRBV2 and TRBJ2-2; TRBD2 matches at 7 bases. Germline assignment: CDR1 SNHLY and CDR2 FYNNEI. The CDR3 totals 13 residues. Germline trimming cut 9 bases from V and 6 bases from J; bases unmatched to any gene: 7. The CDR3 nucleotides read TGTGCCAGTAAGACTAGCTCCCCCGGGGAGCTGTTTTTT. Its protein is CASKTSSPGELFF.

The chain has TRBV19 and TRBJ1-5, with 7 bases identical to TRBD1. Germline trimming cut 6 bases from V and 5 bases from J; bases unmatched to any gene: 4. Germline V gene data show CDR1 as LNHDA and CDR2 as SQIVND (reference sequence). CDR3 length equals 13 residues. The CDR3 bases are TGTGCCAGTAGGGGGACAGACCATCAGCCCCAGCATTTT. Translating gives CASRGTDHQPQHF.

The CDR3 sequence is CASSLTGQLNTEAFF. In DNA form, the CDR3 reads TGTGCCAGCAGCCTAACGGGTCAGCTTAACACTGAAGCTTTCTTT. The V call is TRBV11-2, the J call TRBJ1-1, with D unclear. The V gene's germline CDR1 is SGHAT and CDR2 FQNNGV. V was trimmed by 5 bases and J by 2 bases, leaving 15 bases between them. The CDR3 totals 15 residues.

This chain links TRBV28 with TRBJ1-4; TRBD1 matches 7 bases. The CDR3 spans 12 residues. Germline V gives CDR1 MDHEN, CDR2 SYDVKM. With 7 bases clipped from V and 5 bases from J, the junction kept 1 base outside the gene matches. Here the CDR3 reads CASKQGNEKLFF. For the CDR3, the DNA is TGTGCCAGCAAACAGGGGAATGAAAAACTGTTTTTT.

The chain's CDR3 is CAIRGLAGEQETQYF. In DNA, the CDR3 is TGTGCCATCCGTGGACTAGCGGGAGAACAAGAGACCCAGTACTTC. The chain has TRBV10-3 and TRBJ2-5; 13 bases fit TRBD2. The CDR3 is made up of 15 amino acids. V shed 8 bases and J 2 bases; nucleotides not matched to a gene: 5. Looked up from germline, CDR1 is ENHRY and CDR2 is SYGVKD.

V gene TRBV20-1 combines with J gene TRBJ1-2; D unresolved. The CDR3 covers 11 residues. Germline V gene lookup returns CDR1 DFQATT and CDR2 SNEGSKA (reference sequence). With 3 bases removed from V and 2 bases from J, the gap between germline ends came to 4 bases. Written as DNA, the CDR3 is TGCAGTGCTAGTGCGAACTATGGCTACACCTTC. The encoded protein is CSASANYGYTF.